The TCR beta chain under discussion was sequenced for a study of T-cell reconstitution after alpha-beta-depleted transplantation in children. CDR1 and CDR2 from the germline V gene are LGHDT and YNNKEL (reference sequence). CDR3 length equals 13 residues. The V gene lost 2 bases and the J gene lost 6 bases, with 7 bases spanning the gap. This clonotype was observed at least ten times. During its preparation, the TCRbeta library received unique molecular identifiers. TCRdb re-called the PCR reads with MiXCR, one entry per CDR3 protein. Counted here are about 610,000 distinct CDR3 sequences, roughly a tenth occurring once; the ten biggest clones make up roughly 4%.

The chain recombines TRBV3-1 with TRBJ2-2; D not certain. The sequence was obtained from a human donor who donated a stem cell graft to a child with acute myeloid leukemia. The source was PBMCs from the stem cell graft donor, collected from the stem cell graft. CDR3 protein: CASSQFRPGELFF. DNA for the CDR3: TGTGCCAGCAGCCAATTCCGCCCCGGGGAGCTGTTTTTT.